This T cell receptor beta chain is drawn from a study of regulatory T cells in long-lasting Graves disease. Combining iRepertoire HTBI primers with Arm-PCR of CDR3 regions, the authors built TCR beta libraries. TCRdb re-called the multiplex PCR reads through MiXCR, storing one row per CDR3 protein. The table has roughly 410,000 distinct CDR3 sequences, approximately 16% seen once. Specified time point: newly diagnosed GD, antithyroid drugs for less than 3 months. Making the TCR library involved RNA that had been extracted from PBMCs. Graves' disease diagnosis followed American Thyroid Association guidelines. Overall study results and limits: Sampling was limited to peripheral blood rather than thyroid tissue.

The CDR3 contains 13 residues. Germline V gene data show CDR1 as MNHEY and CDR2 as SMNVEV (reference sequence). Trimming at V came to 2 bases and at J to 7 bases, leaving 2 bases not matched to a gene. Comment on this clonotype: Its specificity is unknown.

This sample also appeared in a second study, on T cells in Graves' hyperthyroidism and ophthalmopathy. As that report states: The hyperthyroidism patients had all been newly diagnosed, and their disease duration was under 2 months. Their ages ranged from 18 to 65 years. A 13 V-J model separated ophthalmopathy from stable hyperthyroidism.

The V and J genes are TRBV27 and TRBJ1-5; TRBD1 aligns across 7 bases. Sample: peripheral blood mononuclear cells (PBMCs), taken at new diagnosis, from a patient treated with antithyroid drugs. The sequence came from a woman between 40 and 50 years old with Graves disease. CDR3 nucleotides: TGTGCCAGCAGTTTACAGGGGGTGCAGCCCCAGCATTTT. It specifies CASSLQGVQPQHF.